The T cell receptor (beta chain) under discussion was sequenced for a study of early T cells in non-severe SARS-CoV-2 infection. At the level of the study: Chains from this unsorted whole-blood bulk RNA could not be paired.

Whole-study results and caveats: Private and CD4 specificities were missed by VDJdb matching, skewed to anti-spike CD8.

Trimming pared 11 bases from V and 5 bases from J, leaving 11 bases between. Germline CDR1 reads SNHLY; CDR2 reads FYNNEI. The CDR3 has 11 residues. This clonotype was seen repeatedly, ten times or more. No antigen is known for it. Unique molecular identifiers were attached to individual cDNA molecules. TCRdb redid the calling of the 5' RACE reads with MiXCR, one entry per CDR3 protein. The sample records 80,000 to 100,000 distinct CDR3 sequences, 9.5% to 12% being singletons. The rearrangement uses TRBV2 and TRBJ2-3; possibly TRBD1 for D (5 bases). Sequencing was performed on whole blood, taken at baseline. The source of this sequence is an adult who was a healthcare worker with PCR-confirmed SARS-CoV-2 infection or an uninfected control (not recorded which). CDR3 in amino acids: CASQQEDTQYF. As DNA, the CDR3 is TGTGCCTCCCAACAGGAAGATACGCAGTATTTT.